This entry features one T cell receptor beta chain sequence. Assay used: immunoSEQ multiplex PCR; TCRdb lists only in-frame clones, some missing. The table records over 30,000 clones, 65% to 80% of them present only once. This sample stems from a study of OX40 agonist ivuxolimab in advanced cancers. Study in general: Each patient was given ivuxolimab into a vein every 2 weeks, at 0.01 to 10 mg/kg. Mean age around 64 years, range about 20 to 85; 82.7% male.

CDR3 size: 15 residues. Germline assignment: CDR1 MNHEY and CDR2 SVGAGI. The ends were cut back, 0 bases at V and 5 bases at J, with 13 bases in the middle. The starting material was CD4+ or CD8+ T cells sorted from blood, obtained in a trial of the OX40 agonist ivuxolimab. The gene calls are TRBV6-5 and TRBJ2-5; D is unclear. The source of this sequence is an adult with an advanced solid tumor such as melanoma, head and neck, liver or kidney cancer. The CDR3 region is CASSYSKPTWETQYF. In DNA, the CDR3 is TGTGCCAGCAGTTACTCAAAACCGACATGGGAGACCCAGTACTTC.